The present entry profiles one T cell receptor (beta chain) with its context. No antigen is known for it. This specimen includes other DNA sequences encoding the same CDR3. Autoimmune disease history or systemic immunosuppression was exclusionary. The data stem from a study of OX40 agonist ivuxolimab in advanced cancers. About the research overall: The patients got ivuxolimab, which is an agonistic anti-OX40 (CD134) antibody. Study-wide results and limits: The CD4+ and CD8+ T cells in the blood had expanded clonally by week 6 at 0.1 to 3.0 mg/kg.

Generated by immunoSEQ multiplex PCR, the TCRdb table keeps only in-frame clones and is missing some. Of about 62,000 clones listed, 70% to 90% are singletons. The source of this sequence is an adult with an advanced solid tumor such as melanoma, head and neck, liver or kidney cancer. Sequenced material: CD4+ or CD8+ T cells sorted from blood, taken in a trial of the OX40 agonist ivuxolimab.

DNA of the CDR3: TGTGCCAGCAGTTTCGGGCAGGCTAATGAAAAACTGTTTTTT. Translating gives CASSFGQANEKLFF. The chain is built from TRBV27 and TRBJ1-4, with D hard to call. The CDR3 extends over 14 amino acids. The germline V gene has CDR1 MNHEY and CDR2 SMNVEV (reference sequence). Deletions cut 3 bases from V and 3 bases from J, with 8 bases between.